One and the same sample provided the 28 T cell receptor beta chains below, sequenced in a study of cytomegalovirus exposure and HLA in healthy donors. The PCR made use of 60 Vbeta and 13 Jbeta primers. Some clones are missing from TCRdb's copy, which holds only in-frame ones; the method was immunoSEQ multiplex PCR. The sample holds 120,000 or so clones, more than 60% seen once. The sequenced material came from PBMCs. The receptors come from a woman in her 50s in good health and CMV-seropositive.

The V call is TRBV4-3, the J call TRBJ2-3; D remains unclear. CDR3 length: 16 amino acids. The germline V gene encodes CDR1 LGHNA and CDR2 YSLEER. V dropped 3 bases and J dropped 2 bases, with 15 bases sitting between them. This CDR3 is CASSQNRRRATDTQYF. CDR3 bases: TGCGCCAGCAGCCAGAATCGGCGGCGCGCCACAGATACGCAGTATTTT.

V and J are TRBV7-3 and TRBJ2-5; TRBD2 aligns across 7 bases. The CDR3 consists of 14 residues. CDR1 and CDR2 from the germline V gene are SGHTA and FQGTGA. With V trimmed by 1 base and J by 4 bases, 3 bases remained unmatched. The CDR3 DNA reads as TGTGCCAGCAGCTTAAGCGGGAGATCAGAGACCCAGTACTTC. Translation gives CASSLSGRSETQYF.

The chain is built from TRBV2 and TRBJ2-7, with 11 bases that match TRBD2. Germline assignment: CDR1 SNHLY and CDR2 FYNNEI. J lost 2 bases, V lost 5 bases, and 2 bases had no gene match. CDR3 length equals 14 residues. The CDR3 nucleotides are TGTGCCAGCAGTCGACTAGCGGGACCCTACGAGCAGTACTTC. Its translation is CASSRLAGPYEQYF.

This clone was found a few times. The chain uses TRBV6-1 and TRBJ1-5; D is uncertain. The V gene's germline CDR1 is MNHNS and CDR2 SASEGT. Deletions cut 5 bases from V and 1 base from J, with 9 bases between. This CDR3 has 14 residues. The CDR3 DNA follows: TGTGCCAGCAGTCCTGGCCGCAGCAATCAGCCCCAGCATTTT. It yields the protein CASSPGRSNQPQHF.

CDR3 sequence reads: CASSQNIAFYEQYF. The CDR3 nucleotides are TGTGCCAGCAGTCAGAACATCGCCTTCTACGAGCAGTACTTC. This chain joins TRBV6-1 and TRBJ2-7, with D unclear. With 5 bases removed from V and 3 bases from J, the gap between germline ends came to 14 bases. The CDR3 sequence is 14 residues long. Germline V gene sequence: CDR1 MNHNS, CDR2 SASEGT.

The V and J genes are TRBV5-1 and TRBJ2-5; TRBD2 matches 8 bases. Per germline, CDR1 SGHRS and CDR2 YFSETQ. This CDR3 has 16 residues. The trim removed 4 bases at V and 5 bases at J, leaving 13 bases unmatched. CDR3: CASSLGTSGPPETQYF. In DNA form, the CDR3 reads TGCGCCAGCAGCCTGGGAACTAGCGGCCCCCCGGAGACCCAGTACTTC.

The chain recombines TRBV28 with TRBJ1-2; D is unresolved. CDR1 and CDR2 (germline): MDHEN, SYDVKM. This CDR3 is built from 12 residues. V was cut by 4 bases and J by 4 bases, with 7 bases left in between. CDR3: CASSSTTYGYTF. CDR3 nucleotides: TGTGCCAGCAGTTCCACTACCTATGGCTACACCTTC.

The chain couples TRBV5-8 to TRBJ1-2; the D gene is possibly TRBD1 (5 bases). Trimming pared 2 bases from V and 3 bases from J, leaving 8 bases between. Germline V gene sequence: CDR1 SGHTS, CDR2 YDEGEE. The CDR3 covers 13 residues. CDR3 DNA sequence: TGTGCCAGCAGCTTACAGACAGACTATGGCTACACCTTC. This sequence encodes CASSLQTDYGYTF.

The chain uses TRBV4-2 and TRBJ2-1; 7 bases fit TRBD2. The CDR3 is 16 amino acids. Per germline, CDR1 LGHNA and CDR2 YNFKEQ. V trimming: 4 bases; J trimming: 9 bases; junction bases outside the gene matches: 15. Here the CDR3 DNA reads TGTGCCAGCAGCCCGATCGCCGGGACTACCGTCTTTGAGCAGTTCTTC. It specifies CASSPIAGTTVFEQFF.

This clone was picked up one time. The rearrangement links TRBV4-2 to TRBJ2-4; the match to TRBD2 covers 8 bases. This CDR3 is 15 amino acids long. The V segment lost 0 bases and the J segment 8 bases; nucleotides outside the gene matches: 6. CDR1 is LGHNA and CDR2 is YNFKEQ in the germline V gene. The CDR3 coding sequence is TGTGCCAGCAGCCAAGATATCCTGCGGGAGGACATTCAGTACTTC. Translating gives CASSQDILREDIQYF.

This chain connects TRBV6-5 to TRBJ2-5, with D possibly matching TRBD1 (5 bases). The CDR3 is 11 residues long. V was pared by 4 bases and J by 5 bases, with 5 bases between. Germline V CDR1 and CDR2: MNHEY, SVGAGI. In DNA, the CDR3 is TGTGCCAGCAGTTCAGGGGAGACCCAGTACTTC. Translating it yields CASSSGETQYF.

The rearrangement uses TRBV2 and TRBJ1-1; tentative D call: TRBD1 (6 bases). CDR3 size: 13 residues. Trimming removed 6 bases from V and 3 bases from J, with 11 bases in between. The germline gives CDR1 SNHLY, CDR2 FYNNEI. Here the CDR3 DNA reads TGTGCCAGCAGCCCGACAGGTTACACTGAAGCTTTCTTT. The encoded protein is CASSPTGYTEAFF.

The chain joins TRBV30 to TRBJ1-3; the match to TRBD1 covers 8 bases. Germline V lookup: CDR1 GTSNPN, CDR2 SVGIG (reference sequence). The CDR3 totals 15 residues. Germline trimming cut 1 base from V and 6 bases from J; bases unmatched to any gene: 8. The CDR3 region has the DNA TGTGCCTGGAGTGGAATTGTCAGGGGGCCAAACACCATATATTTT. Translated, it gives CAWSGIVRGPNTIYF. The whole variable domain, remainder taken from reference TRBV30 and TRBJ1-3, is SQTIHQWPATLVQPVGSPLSLECTVEGTSNPNLYWYRQAAGRGLQLLFYSVGIGQISSEVPQNLSASRPQDRQFILSSKKLLLSDSGFYLCAWSGIVRGPNTIYFGEGSWLTVV.

The V and J genes are TRBV9 and TRBJ1-2; D gene uncertain. The CDR3 totals 15 residues. Germline CDR1 is SGDLS and CDR2 is YYNGEE. The V and J ends lost 3 bases and 0 bases respectively, with 12 bases between them. CDR3 in DNA: TGTGCCAGCAGCGCCAGTAATGGGCCTAACTATGGCTACACCTTC. It yields the protein CASSASNGPNYGYTF. The whole variable domain, remainder taken from reference TRBV9 and TRBJ1-2, is DSGVTQTPKHLITATGQRVTLRCSPRSGDLSVYWYQQSLDQGLQFLIQYYNGEERAKGNILERFSAQQFPDLHSELNLSSLELGDSALYFCASSASNGPNYGYTFGSGTRLTVV.

A remark on this clone: This specimen includes other DNA sequences encoding the same CDR3. This chain joins TRBV30 and TRBJ2-5; no firm D call. The J call is uncertain, as TRBJ2-7 better fits the DNA end. Looked up from germline, CDR1 is GTSNPN and CDR2 is SVGIG (reference sequence). The CDR3 has 12 amino acids. The chain's CDR3 is CAWSPGLYEQYF. The CDR3 DNA reads TGTGCCTGGTCCCCAGGTCTATACGAGCAGTACTTC.

This clone was counted only a few times. The CDR3 nucleotides read TGTGCCAGCAGTCCCAGAAGCAGCTCGACAGGGCAATACTTC. This gives the protein CASSPRSSSTGQYF. The rearrangement links TRBV6-1 to TRBJ2-7, with TRBD1 identical over 7 bases. Germline CDR1 and CDR2: MNHNS and SASEGT. The V gene end was trimmed by 5 bases and the J gene end by 13 bases; junction bases not matched to a gene: 17. The CDR3 is made up of 14 amino acids.

The rearrangement joins TRBV27 to TRBJ2-2; TRBD1 might be the D (5 bases). CDR3 length: 14 residues. Germline-derived CDR1 and CDR2 are MNHEY and SMNVEV (reference sequence). Deletions cut 3 bases from V and 2 bases from J, with 7 bases between. CDR3 sequence: CASSLGHNTGELFF. The CDR3 DNA sequence: TGTGCCAGCAGTTTGGGGCACAACACCGGGGAGCTGTTTTTT.

A few counts support this clone. The chain uses TRBV4-2 and TRBJ2-3; 10 bases line up with TRBD2. V shed 4 bases and J 4 bases; nucleotides not matched to a gene: 11. CDR1 is LGHNA and CDR2 is YNFKEQ in the germline V gene. The CDR3 sequence is 17 residues long. CDR3 DNA sequence: TGTGCCAGCAGCCTCCATATAGCGGGGGGCTTAGCAGATACGCAGTATTTT. Protein sequence: CASSLHIAGGLADTQYF.

This rearrangement joins TRBV10-1 to TRBJ2-7, with D perhaps TRBD1 (6 bases). Per germline, CDR1 WNHNN and CDR2 SYGVQD (reference sequence). The ends were cut back, 4 bases at V and 2 bases at J, with 18 bases in the middle. This CDR3 is built from 16 residues. Here the CDR3 DNA reads TGCGCCAGCAGTGGGCCCGTGACAGGTTCCCCCTACGAGCAGTACTTC. Amino acid sequence: CASSGPVTGSPYEQYF.

This clone was observed a handful of times. V and J are TRBV10-3 and TRBJ1-4; D remains unclear. V lost 4 bases to trimming and J lost 3 bases, with 6 bases between them. Germline CDR1 is ENHRY and CDR2 is SYGVKD. The CDR3 has 13 residues. The CDR3 is CAISAGANEKLFF. The CDR3 DNA is TGTGCCATCAGTGCCGGGGCTAATGAAAAACTGTTTTTT.

This clone occurred a few times. The chain has TRBV20-1 and TRBJ2-7; possible D gene TRBD1, 5 bases. The germline gives CDR1 DFQATT, CDR2 SNEGSKA (reference sequence). The CDR3 is 11 residues long. With 3 bases removed from V and 4 bases from J, the gap between germline ends came to 7 bases. CDR3 DNA sequence: TGCAGTGCTAGTACAGGATACGAGCAGTACTTC. Residues: CSASTGYEQYF.

The chain joins TRBV6-5 to TRBJ1-6; maybe TRBD1 (5 bases). The V end lost 5 bases, the J end lost 5 bases, and 13 bases lay between the germline ends. Germline loops: CDR1 MNHEY, CDR2 SVGAGI. This CDR3 has 15 residues. CDR3 nucleotides: TGTGCCAGCAGTAATAACTGGGGGGATAATTCACCCCTCCACTTT. Residues: CASSNNWGDNSPLHF.

This clone has a handful of counts. The gene calls are TRBV14 and TRBJ2-1, with 9 bases identical to TRBD1. V gave up 7 bases and J gave up 3 bases; unmatched junction bases: 7. Germline V CDR1 and CDR2: SGHDN, FVKESK. CDR3 length: 15 amino acids. The CDR3 reads CASNTGGIGYNEQFF. The CDR3 region has the DNA TGTGCCAGCAACACAGGGGGCATAGGCTACAATGAGCAGTTCTTC.

The chain carries TRBV7-9 and TRBJ2-7; 7 bases are shared with TRBD2. Germline CDR1 is SEHNR and CDR2 is FQNEAQ (reference sequence). The CDR3 covers 14 residues. V shed 3 bases and J 1 base; nucleotides not matched to a gene: 3. This chain's CDR3 is CASSFGGGSYEQYF. CDR3 DNA: TGTGCCAGCAGCTTCGGCGGGGGATCCTACGAGCAGTACTTC.

This clone has more than one count but fewer than ten. The chain uses TRBV7-2 and TRBJ2-7; D may be TRBD2 (5 bases). The CDR3 loop spans 14 amino acids. V dropped 1 base and J dropped 3 bases, with 10 bases sitting between them. CDR1 and CDR2 (germline): SGHTA, FQGNSA. CDR3 in DNA: TGTGCCAGCAGCTTAGGTGTCGGGATCTACGAGCAGTACTTC. It encodes CASSLGVGIYEQYF.

The rearrangement uses TRBV6-5 and TRBJ1-4; 7 nucleotides agree with TRBD1. The CDR3 is 14 residues long. From germline, CDR1 is MNHEY and CDR2 SVGAGI. J was trimmed by 6 bases and V by 8 bases; bases with no gene match: 9. The CDR3 coding sequence is TGTGCCAGCCGGAGAAGGGGGCCTGATGAAAAACTGTTTTTT. Its protein is CASRRRGPDEKLFF.

The rearrangement links TRBV19 to TRBJ1-5; D gene unclear. Germline V lookup: CDR1 LNHDA, CDR2 SQIVND (reference sequence). Trimming took 1 base from V and 6 from J, leaving 7 bases between them. The CDR3 totals 13 residues. The CDR3 reads CASSIVEGQPQHF. Written as DNA, the CDR3 is TGTGCCAGTAGTATAGTGGAGGGTCAGCCCCAGCATTTT.

The chain combines TRBV5-1 with TRBJ2-5; D might be TRBD2 (6 bases). This CDR3 is 13 amino acids long. The V and J ends lost 7 bases and 5 bases respectively, with 15 bases between them. The germline V gene has CDR1 SGHRS and CDR2 YFSETQ. The CDR3 nucleotides are TGCGCCAGCTTCGGGACTCCCGGGGAGACCCAGTACTTC. Translated: CASFGTPGETQYF.